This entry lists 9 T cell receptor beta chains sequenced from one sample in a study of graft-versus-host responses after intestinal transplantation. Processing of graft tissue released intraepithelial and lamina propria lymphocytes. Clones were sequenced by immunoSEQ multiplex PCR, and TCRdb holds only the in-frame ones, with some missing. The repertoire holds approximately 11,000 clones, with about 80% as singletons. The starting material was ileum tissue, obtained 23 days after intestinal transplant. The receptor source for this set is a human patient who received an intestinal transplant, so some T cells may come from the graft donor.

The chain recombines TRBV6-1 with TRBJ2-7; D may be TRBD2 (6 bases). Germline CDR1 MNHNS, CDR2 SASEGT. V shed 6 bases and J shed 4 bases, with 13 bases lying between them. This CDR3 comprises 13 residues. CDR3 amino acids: CASRPGLLYEQYF. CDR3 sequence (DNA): TGTGCCAGCAGACCGGGACTCCTATACGAGCAGTACTTC.

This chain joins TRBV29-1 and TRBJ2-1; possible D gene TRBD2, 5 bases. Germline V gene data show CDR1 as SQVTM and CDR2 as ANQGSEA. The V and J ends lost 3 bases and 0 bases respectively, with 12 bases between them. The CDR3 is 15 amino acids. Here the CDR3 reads CSVEKSGRSYNEQFF. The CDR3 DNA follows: TGCAGCGTTGAGAAAAGCGGTCGCTCCTACAATGAGCAGTTCTTC.

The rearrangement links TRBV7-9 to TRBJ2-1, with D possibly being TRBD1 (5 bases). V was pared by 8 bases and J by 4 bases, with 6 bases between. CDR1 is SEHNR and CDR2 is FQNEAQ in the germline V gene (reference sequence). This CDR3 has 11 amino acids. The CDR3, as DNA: TGTGCCAGCGGGGCATACAATGAGCAGTTCTTC. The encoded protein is CASGAYNEQFF. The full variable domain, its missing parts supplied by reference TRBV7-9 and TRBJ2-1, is DTGVSQNPRHKITKRGQNVTFRCDPISEHNRLYWYRQTLGQGPEFLTYFQNEAQLEKSRLLSDRFSAERPKGSFSTLEIQRTEQGDSAMYLCASGAYNEQFFGPGTRLTVL.

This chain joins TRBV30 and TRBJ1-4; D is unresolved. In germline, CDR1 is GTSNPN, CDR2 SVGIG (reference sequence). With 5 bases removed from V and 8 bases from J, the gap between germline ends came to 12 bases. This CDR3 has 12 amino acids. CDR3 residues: CAWSVLGEKLFF. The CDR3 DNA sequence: TGTGCCTGGTCTGTCCTGGGGGAAAAACTGTTTTTT. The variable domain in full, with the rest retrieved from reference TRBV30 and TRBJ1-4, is SQTIHQWPATLVQPVGSPLSLECTVEGTSNPNLYWYRQAAGRGLQLLFYSVGIGQISSEVPQNLSASRPQDRQFILSSKKLLLSDSGFYLCAWSVLGEKLFFGSGTQLSVL.

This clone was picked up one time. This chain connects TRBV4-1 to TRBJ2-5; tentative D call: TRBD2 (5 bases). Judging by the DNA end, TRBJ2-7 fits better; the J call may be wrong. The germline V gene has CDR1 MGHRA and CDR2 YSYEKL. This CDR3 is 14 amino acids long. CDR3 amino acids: CASSQESGSYEQYF. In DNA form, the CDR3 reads TGCGCCAGCAGCCAAGAAAGTGGGAGCTACGAGCAGTACTTC.

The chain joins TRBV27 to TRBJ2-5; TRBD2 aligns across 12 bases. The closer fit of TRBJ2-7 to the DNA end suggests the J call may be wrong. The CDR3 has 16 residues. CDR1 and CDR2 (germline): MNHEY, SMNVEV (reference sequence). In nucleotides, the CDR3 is TGTGCCAGCAGTTTACTAGCGGGAGGGCTCTCCTACGAGCAGTACTTC. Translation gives CASSLLAGGLSYEQYF.

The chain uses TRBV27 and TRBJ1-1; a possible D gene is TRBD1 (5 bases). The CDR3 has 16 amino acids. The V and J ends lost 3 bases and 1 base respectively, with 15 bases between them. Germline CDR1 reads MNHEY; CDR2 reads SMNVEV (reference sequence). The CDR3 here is CASSLKGTRENTEAFF. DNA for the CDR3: TGTGCCAGCAGTTTGAAGGGGACGAGGGAGAACACTGAAGCTTTCTTT.

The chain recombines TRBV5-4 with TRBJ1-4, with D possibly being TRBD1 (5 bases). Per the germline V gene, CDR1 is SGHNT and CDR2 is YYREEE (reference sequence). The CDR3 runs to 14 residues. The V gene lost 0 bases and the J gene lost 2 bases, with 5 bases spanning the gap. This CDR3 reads CASSLGGTNEKLFF. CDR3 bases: TGTGCCAGCAGCTTGGGGGGGACTAATGAAAAACTGTTTTTT.

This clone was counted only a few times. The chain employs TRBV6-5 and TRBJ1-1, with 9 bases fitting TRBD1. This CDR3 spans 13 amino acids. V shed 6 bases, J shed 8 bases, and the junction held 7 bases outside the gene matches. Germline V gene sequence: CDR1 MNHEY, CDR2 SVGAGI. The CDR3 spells CASSLTGGQEAFF. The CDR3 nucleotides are TGTGCCAGCAGCCTGACAGGGGGTCAGGAAGCTTTCTTT.